Below are 19 T cell receptor beta chains sequenced from a single sample in a study of blood T cell repertoires in COVID-19. Some clones are missing from TCRdb's copy, which holds only in-frame ones; the method was immunoSEQ multiplex PCR. In the table there are roughly 300,000 clones, 80% to 95% of which are singletons. The sample comprised PBMCs or T cells enriched from blood (not recorded which). The receptors here all came from a woman in her thirties who had recovered from COVID-19.

This chain connects TRBV7-9 to TRBJ1-1; D gene ambiguous. This CDR3 has 15 amino acids. Trimming pared 2 bases from V and 1 base from J, leaving 11 bases between. Germline CDR1 is SEHNR and CDR2 is FQNEAQ (reference sequence). The DNA for the CDR3 is TGTGCCAGCAGCTTACCAGCGGTCGGGAACACTGAAGCTTTCTTT. Translating gives CASSLPAVGNTEAFF.

The CDR3 spells CASTLWGQMGVGYTF. Written as DNA, the CDR3 is TGTGCCAGCACCTTGTGGGGACAGATGGGAGTTGGCTACACCTTC. This chain joins TRBV28 and TRBJ1-2, with 7 bases aligning to TRBD1. V lost 7 bases, J lost 7 bases, and 15 bases stayed unmatched. CDR1 is MDHEN and CDR2 is SYDVKM in the germline V gene. The CDR3 has 15 residues.

The V gene is TRBV6-5, the J gene TRBJ2-5; D gene unclear. Between the trimmed V and J ends, which lost 0 bases and 3 bases, there was a span of 8 bases. The CDR3 contains 14 residues. CDR1 is MNHEY, CDR2 SVGAGI, per germline. CDR3 nucleotides: TGTGCCAGCAGTTACTCTACAGCCGAAGAGACCCAGTACTTC. Its protein is CASSYSTAEETQYF.

CDR3 region: CSGRREGNTEAFF. CDR3 DNA sequence: TGCAGCGGCCGGCGGGAGGGTAACACTGAAGCTTTCTTT. This chain joins TRBV29-1 and TRBJ1-1; D call uncertain. CDR1 and CDR2 (germline): SQVTM, ANQGSEA. Between the trimmed V and J ends, which lost 7 bases and 2 bases, there was a span of 14 bases. The CDR3 is 13 amino acids. The full variable domain, with the rest looked up from reference TRBV29-1 and TRBJ1-1, is SAVISQKPSRDICQRGTSLTIQCQVDSQVTMMFWYRQQPGQSLTLIATANQGSEATYESGFVIDKFPISRPNLTFSTLTVSNMSPEDSSIYLCSGRREGNTEAFFGQGTRLTVV.

The V call is TRBV6-5, the J call TRBJ2-7, with a tentative D call TRBD1 (6 bases). CDR1 is MNHEY and CDR2 is SVGAGI in the germline V gene. The CDR3 extends over 15 amino acids. With 6 bases removed from V and 3 bases from J, the gap between germline ends came to 18 bases. For the CDR3, the DNA is TGTGCCAGCAGGGGGGCAGGGTCTAGGTACTACGAGCAGTACTTC. Residues: CASRGAGSRYYEQYF.

The chain combines TRBV19 with TRBJ2-1; TRBD1 matches at 7 bases. The CDR3 is 14 residues long. The V and J ends lost 3 bases and 8 bases, in that order; junction bases with no gene match: 7. CDR1 and CDR2 from the germline V gene are LNHDA and SQIVND (reference sequence). The CDR3 DNA reads as TGTGCCAGTAGTATTGACGCCCAGGGGGATGAGCAGTTCTTC. This gives the protein CASSIDAQGDEQFF.

Details on this clone: The sample contains more than one DNA sequence encoding this CDR3. The chain is built from TRBV9 and TRBJ1-6; 9 bases match TRBD1. With V trimmed by 4 bases and J by 7 bases, 3 bases remained unmatched. The CDR3 loop spans 14 amino acids. Germline loops: CDR1 SGDLS, CDR2 YYNGEE. CDR3 sequence reads: CASSKGQGNSPLHF. CDR3 DNA: TGTGCCAGCAGCAAGGGACAGGGAAATTCACCCCTCCACTTT. Drawing the rest from reference TRBV9 and TRBJ1-6, the complete variable domain is DSGVTQTPKHLITATGQRVTLRCSPRSGDLSVYWYQQSLDQGLQFLIQYYNGEERAKGNILERFSAQQFPDLHSELNLSSLELGDSALYFCASSKGQGNSPLHFGNGTRLTVT.

The chain employs TRBV28 and TRBJ1-2, with TRBD1 matching over 8 bases. V gave up 6 bases and J gave up 2 bases; unmatched junction bases: 8. Per germline, CDR1 MDHEN and CDR2 SYDVKM. This CDR3 region has 15 residues. For the CDR3, the DNA is TGTGCCAGCAGGTCACAGGGGGTGGGGAACTATGGCTACACCTTC. Its protein product is CASRSQGVGNYGYTF.

The genes are TRBV7-9 and TRBJ1-1, with D perhaps matching TRBD1 (5 bases). Per the germline V gene, CDR1 is SEHNR and CDR2 is FQNEAQ (reference sequence). V lost 5 bases and J lost 7, with 17 bases in between. The length of the CDR3 is 14 residues. CDR3 in amino acids: CASSHWGRSDEAFF. CDR3 coding DNA: TGTGCCAGCAGCCATTGGGGCCGGTCGGATGAAGCTTTCTTT.

This chain connects TRBV10-3 to TRBJ2-7; possible D gene TRBD1, 6 bases. This CDR3 region has 13 residues. CDR1 is ENHRY and CDR2 is SYGVKD in the germline V gene. Between the trimmed V and J ends, which lost 8 bases and 0 bases, there was a span of 11 bases. The CDR3 loop is CAIGETGSYEQYF. As DNA, the CDR3 is TGTGCCATCGGAGAGACAGGCTCCTACGAGCAGTACTTC.

This chain links TRBV7-2 with TRBJ2-7; D not certain. The CDR3 is 14 residues long. V was trimmed by 4 bases and J by 4 bases, leaving 14 bases between them. Looked up from germline, CDR1 is SGHTA and CDR2 is FQGNSA. The CDR3 sequence: CASSSPDTTYEQYF. CDR3 nucleotide sequence: TGTGCCAGCAGCTCCCCAGATACGACATACGAGCAGTACTTC.

The chain recombines TRBV5-1 with TRBJ1-1; 7 nucleotides line up with TRBD1. Per the germline V gene, CDR1 is SGHRS and CDR2 is YFSETQ. CDR3 length: 14 residues. Germline trimming cut 4 bases from V and 2 bases from J; bases unmatched to any gene: 5. CDR3 nucleotides: TGCGCCAGCAGCCCGGGACAGTTTAACACTGAAGCTTTCTTT. It yields the protein CASSPGQFNTEAFF.

The chain is built from TRBV4-1 and TRBJ1-2, with D possibly matching TRBD1 (5 bases). CDR3 length equals 15 residues. V lost 0 bases and J lost 4, with 12 bases in between. Per germline, CDR1 MGHRA and CDR2 YSYEKL. The CDR3 DNA follows: TGCGCCAGCAGCCAAGATAGTACAGGTAGCTATGGCTACACCTTC. Translating it yields CASSQDSTGSYGYTF.

The chain is built from TRBV10-3 and TRBJ1-1; perhaps TRBD1 as D (5 bases). The CDR3 sequence is 12 residues long. Germline loops: CDR1 ENHRY, CDR2 SYGVKD. The V end lost 10 bases, the J end lost 7 bases, and 16 bases lay between the germline ends. The CDR3 loop reads CATQNQGGEAFF. In nucleotides, the CDR3 is TGTGCCACCCAAAACCAGGGAGGTGAAGCTTTCTTT.

The chain couples TRBV4-1 to TRBJ2-5; D is unclear. CDR1 and CDR2 (germline): MGHRA, YSYEKL. This CDR3 has 15 residues. The V gene lost 0 bases and the J gene lost 4 bases, with 12 bases spanning the gap. The CDR3 coding sequence is TGCGCCAGCAGCCAAGATACACAGAACCTAGAGACCCAGTACTTC. Protein sequence: CASSQDTQNLETQYF.

This clone is a singleton in its sample. The rearrangement joins TRBV6-1 to TRBJ1-3, with D tentatively TRBD1 (6 bases). The V gene lost 3 bases and the J gene lost 0 bases, with 12 bases spanning the gap. This CDR3 is 16 amino acids long. The V gene's germline CDR1 is MNHNS and CDR2 SASEGT. In nucleotides, the CDR3 is TGTGCCAGCAGTGATCTTTGGACAGTCTCTGGAAACACCATATATTTT. Translating it yields CASSDLWTVSGNTIYF.

This chain joins TRBV29-1 and TRBJ1-1; 10 positions agree with TRBD1. V lost 1 base and J lost 4; bases outside the gene matches: 3. This CDR3 region has 14 residues. Germline CDR1 is SQVTM and CDR2 is ANQGSEA. CDR3 nucleotide sequence: TGCAGCGTTGAAGGGTGGGACAGGGGCACTGAAGCTTTCTTT. It yields the protein CSVEGWDRGTEAFF. Combining the CDR3 with reference TRBV29-1 and TRBJ1-1 gives the whole variable domain SAVISQKPSRDICQRGTSLTIQCQVDSQVTMMFWYRQQPGQSLTLIATANQGSEATYESGFVIDKFPISRPNLTFSTLTVSNMSPEDSSIYLCSVEGWDRGTEAFFGQGTRLTVV.

This chain links TRBV19 with TRBJ1-4; possible D gene TRBD1, 5 bases. V was clipped by 9 bases and J by 0 bases, with 11 bases between them. The CDR3 loop spans 14 amino acids. Looked up from germline, CDR1 is LNHDA and CDR2 is SQIVND (reference sequence). CDR3 sequence (DNA): TGTGCCAGCCGGGACTGGTCAACTAATGAAAAACTGTTTTTT. Translating gives CASRDWSTNEKLFF.

The chain couples TRBV6-5 to TRBJ1-2; no reliable D call. V was pared by 2 bases and J by 3 bases, with 7 bases between. The CDR3 sequence is 13 residues long. The germline V gene encodes CDR1 MNHEY and CDR2 SVGAGI. The CDR3 sequence is CASSYVFDYGYTF. For the CDR3, the DNA is TGTGCCAGCAGTTACGTTTTCGACTATGGCTACACCTTC.